Presented here are 17 T cell receptor beta chains from one specimen sequenced in a study of T cell repertoires in cytomegalovirus infection. TCRdb reanalysed the reads using MiXCR and keeps one entry per CDR3 protein. The sample comprises a few hundred thousand distinct CDR3 sequences, approximately 15% of which are singletons, and 8.5% to 9% rests with the top ten. The sequenced sample consisted of PBMCs. The receptors were gathered from a human donor in good health (CMV status not recorded). Some clones in this sample may be carry-over from other donors' samples.

This clonotype was seen only a few times. This chain uses TRBV23-1 with TRBJ2-5; D possibly corresponds to TRBD1 (6 bases). TRBV23-1 is assigned to the ORF class and has an uncertain function. V was trimmed by 8 bases and J by 2 bases, leaving 15 bases between them. The CDR3 is 14 residues long. The CDR3, as DNA: TGCGCCAGCGATCCCGGGACACCTCAAGAGACCCAGTACTTC. Amino acids: CASDPGTPQETQYF.

This clonotype was counted a few times. The chain employs TRBV14 and TRBJ2-7; perhaps TRBD2 as D (6 bases). The ends were cut back, 4 bases at V and 4 bases at J, with 14 bases in the middle. The CDR3 extends over 14 amino acids. Germline CDR1 SGHDN, CDR2 FVKESK. DNA for the CDR3: TGTGCCAGCAGCCCGGTCGGGGGAATTTACGAGCAGTACTTC. This codes for CASSPVGGIYEQYF. Drawing the rest from reference TRBV14 and TRBJ2-7, the complete variable domain is EAGVTQFPSHSVIEKGQTVTLRCDPISGHDNLYWYRRVMGKEIKFLLHFVKESKQDESGMPNNRFLAERTGGTYSTLKVQPAELEDSGVYFCASSPVGGIYEQYFGPGTRLTVT.

This clonotype occurred many times. This rearrangement joins TRBV11-2 to TRBJ1-2, with a weak D call TRBD1 (6 bases). Germline V gene lookup returns CDR1 SGHAT and CDR2 FQNNGV. V lost 5 bases, J lost 8 bases, and 18 bases lay in between. The CDR3 totals 14 residues. CDR3 region: CASSPLNGGEGYTF. The CDR3 bases are TGTGCCAGCAGCCCCCTTAATGGGGGCGAGGGCTACACCTTC. The variable domain in full, completed from reference TRBV11-2 and TRBJ1-2, reads EAGVAQSPRYKIIEKRQSVAFWCNPISGHATLYWYQQILGQGPKLLIQFQNNGVVDDSQLPKDRFSAERLKGVDSTLKIQPAKLEDSAVYLCASSPLNGGEGYTFGSGTRLTVV.

This clonotype was found many times. For the CDR3, the DNA is TGTGCCAGCAGGGGGGACAGGGGTACCGGGGAGCTGTTTTTT. Its protein product is CASRGDRGTGELFF. The chain links TRBV12-3 or TRBV12-4 to TRBJ2-2, with 10 bases aligning to TRBD1. V shed 6 bases, J shed 5 bases, and the junction held 3 bases outside the gene matches. This CDR3 has 14 amino acids.

V is TRBV3-1 and J is TRBJ2-1; D not resolved. This CDR3 is 15 amino acids long. CDR1 is LGHDT, CDR2 YNNKEL, per germline (reference sequence). V was shortened by 0 bases and J by 0 bases, with 6 bases between the two germline ends. The DNA of the CDR3 is TGTGCCAGCAGCCAAGAGGTGGGCTCCTACAATGAGCAGTTCTTC. Amino acids: CASSQEVGSYNEQFF.

At least ten counts were recorded for this clonotype. V gene TRBV9 combines with J gene TRBJ2-5; the D is unclear. The CDR3 has 14 residues. The germline V gene has CDR1 SGDLS and CDR2 YYNGEE. Deletions cut 0 bases from V and 5 bases from J, with 11 bases between. The CDR3 loop reads CASSVAARQETQYF. The CDR3 DNA follows: TGTGCCAGCAGCGTAGCGGCTAGGCAGGAGACCCAGTACTTC.

This chain connects TRBV15 to TRBJ1-5; no reliable D call. The germline V gene has CDR1 LNHNV and CDR2 YYDKDF (reference sequence). V lost 5 bases, J lost 3 bases, and 8 bases lay in between. The CDR3 has 13 amino acids. CDR3 sequence reads: CATSGRNNQPQHF. CDR3 nucleotides: TGTGCCACCAGCGGCAGAAACAATCAGCCCCAGCATTTT.

This clonotype turned up a few times. The rearrangement uses TRBV11-2 and TRBJ2-7; D is undetermined. In germline, CDR1 is SGHAT, CDR2 FQNNGV. The V gene lost 3 bases and the J gene lost 13 bases, with 16 bases spanning the gap. The CDR3 has 12 amino acids. DNA for the CDR3: TGTGCCAGCAGCTTGGGTGGGTACGAGTACTACTTC. It is translated as CASSLGGYEYYF.

This clonotype has ten or more counts. CDR3 DNA sequence: TGTGCCAGCAGTTACTCGGGGTTAGGCTACACCTTC. Its protein is CASSYSGLGYTF. The rearrangement links TRBV6-2 or TRBV6-3 to TRBJ1-2; D is unresolved. V was clipped by 0 bases and J by 8 bases, with 7 bases between them. The CDR3 contains 12 residues. Germline CDR1 reads MNHEY; CDR2 reads SVGEGT.

V gene TRBV5-6 combines with J gene TRBJ2-2, with D unresolved. Germline-derived CDR1 and CDR2 are SGHDT and YYEEEE. Trimming left V 2 bases short and J 4 bases short, with 12 bases between. The CDR3 runs 15 residues. Here the CDR3 reads CASSLGRTRTGELFF. As DNA, the CDR3 is TGTGCCAGCAGCTTAGGAAGAACACGCACCGGGGAGCTGTTTTTT.

This clonotype appeared many times. The genes are TRBV28 and TRBJ2-6, with 7 bases identical to TRBD1. The J segment lost 0 bases and the V segment lost 5 bases, leaving 7 bases of the junction unmatched. The CDR3 consists of 17 residues. Germline V lookup: CDR1 MDHEN, CDR2 SYDVKM. The CDR3 nucleotides are TGTGCCAGCAGTAAACCGGGACAGAGCTCTGGGGCCAACGTCCTGACTTTC. Translation gives CASSKPGQSSGANVLTF.

This clonotype has at least ten counts. The genes are TRBV7-3 and TRBJ1-1; D uncertain. The V gene lost 0 bases and the J gene lost 5 bases, with 10 bases spanning the gap. Germline values: CDR1 SGHTA, CDR2 FQGTGA. The CDR3 has 14 residues. The CDR3, as DNA: TGTGCCAGCAGCTTAACAGGGCGGGCGACTGAAGCTTTCTTT. It translates to CASSLTGRATEAFF.

This clonotype was counted between two and nine times. The CDR3 nucleotides read TGTGCCAGCAGCACCCTCCGGGACCCCATTCGGACCCAGTACTTC. This encodes CASSTLRDPIRTQYF. The V gene is TRBV13, the J gene TRBJ2-5; either TRBD1 or TRBD2 may supply D (5 bases each). Trimming cost V 5 bases and J 7 bases, with 20 bases left between them. Germline V CDR1 and CDR2: PRHDT, FYEKMQ (reference sequence). This CDR3 spans 15 amino acids.

This clonotype showed up many times. The chain joins TRBV11-2 to TRBJ2-2; D could derive from TRBD1 or TRBD2 (5 bases each). Germline V gives CDR1 SGHAT, CDR2 FQNNGV. The CDR3 has 18 residues. Trimming stripped 6 bases from V and 3 bases from J, with 23 bases between. The CDR3 nucleotides read TGTGCCAGCAGTTCGGGACGGGCTTTTTTGCGGGACACCGGGGAGCTGTTTTTT. It codes for CASSSGRAFLRDTGELFF.

This clonotype has only a few counts. This sequence joins TRBV15 and TRBJ2-1; TRBD1 is a possible D gene (5 bases). The length of the CDR3 is 14 residues. V shed 3 bases and J shed 5 bases, with 11 bases lying between them. The V gene's germline CDR1 is LNHNV and CDR2 YYDKDF (reference sequence). The CDR3 nucleotides are TGTGCCACCAGCAGGGCCGGACAACACAATGAGCAGTTCTTC. It codes for CATSRAGQHNEQFF.

CDR3 sequence (DNA): TGTGCCAGCAGCCTGGACTCCAATGACGAGCAGTACTTC. It specifies CASSLDSNDEQYF. The chain uses TRBV12-3 or TRBV12-4 and TRBJ2-7, with D tentatively TRBD2 (5 bases). This CDR3 contains 13 residues. Trimming took 6 bases from V and 5 from J, leaving 14 bases between them.

The rearrangement uses TRBV2 and TRBJ2-7, with 7 nucleotides matching TRBD2. The CDR3 extends over 14 amino acids. V shed 9 bases, J shed 5 bases, and the junction held 13 bases outside the gene matches. In germline, CDR1 is SNHLY, CDR2 FYNNEI. Here the CDR3 reads CARGRSGDGDEQYF. CDR3 DNA: TGTGCCAGAGGGAGAAGCGGGGATGGGGACGAGCAGTACTTC.